Presented here are 27 T cell receptor beta chains from one specimen sequenced in a study of STAT5B mutations in CD4+ large granular lymphocyte leukemia. Assay used: immunoSEQ multiplex PCR; TCRdb lists only in-frame clones, some missing. The sample contains about 38,000 clones, about four fifths of which appear only once. The material sequenced was CD4+ T cells from blood buffy coats. The receptor set was obtained from a human donor in good health.

The chain carries TRBV28 and TRBJ2-6; D possibly matches TRBD1 or TRBD2 (5 bases each). The V end was cut by 8 bases, the J end by 0 bases, with 14 bases between. Germline values: CDR1 MDHEN, CDR2 SYDVKM. The CDR3 has 16 residues. This CDR3 reads CASAGTGSSGANVLTF. Written as DNA, the CDR3 is TGTGCCAGCGCCGGGACGGGAAGCTCTGGGGCCAACGTCCTGACTTTC.

This clone showed up just once. The J gene is TRBJ1-4, the V gene TRBV5-4, with TRBD1 as a possible D gene (5 bases). The ends were cut back, 4 bases at V and 7 bases at J, with 17 bases in the middle. CDR3 length equals 15 residues. Per the germline V gene, CDR1 is SGHNT and CDR2 is YYREEE (reference sequence). CDR3 bases: TGTGCCAGCAGCCAACGCGGGGGGTTTCTTGAAAAACTGTTTTTT. This encodes CASSQRGGFLEKLFF.

The V call is TRBV4-1, the J call TRBJ2-3, with 8 bases aligning to TRBD2. J was trimmed by 0 bases and V by 0 bases; bases with no gene match: 2. This CDR3 comprises 16 residues. Germline assignment: CDR1 MGHRA and CDR2 YSYEKL. The CDR3 DNA follows: TGCGCCAGCAGCCAAGATAGCGGGGCTAGCACAGATACGCAGTATTTT. Translating it yields CASSQDSGASTDTQYF.

The rearrangement uses TRBV6-6 and TRBJ1-1; 7 bases match TRBD1. Germline CDR1 is MNHNY and CDR2 is SVGAGI (reference sequence). CDR3 length: 14 residues. V was pared by 2 bases and J by 4 bases, with 4 bases of the junction left unmatched. CDR3: CASSYGGGGTEAFF. CDR3 bases: TGTGCCAGCAGTTACGGAGGGGGCGGCACTGAAGCTTTCTTT.

The chain has TRBV6-5 and TRBJ2-7, with a possible D match to TRBD1 (6 bases). The CDR3 is 14 amino acids. In germline, CDR1 is MNHEY, CDR2 SVGAGI. Trimming took 0 bases from V and 4 from J, leaving 10 bases between them. The CDR3 is CASSYSGTPYEQYF. CDR3 DNA: TGTGCCAGCAGTTACTCGGGGACACCGTACGAGCAGTACTTC.

The gene calls are TRBV7-9 and TRBJ2-1; 10 nucleotides agree with TRBD1. Trimming removed 5 bases from V and 4 bases from J; junction bases left unmatched: 8. Germline loops: CDR1 SEHNR, CDR2 FQNEAQ (reference sequence). This CDR3 is 16 amino acids long. CDR3 nucleotides: TGTGCCAGCAGCATTCGACAGGGGGCTTGGTACAATGAGCAGTTCTTC. Residues: CASSIRQGAWYNEQFF.

This clone came up once. J is TRBJ2-5 and V is TRBV19, with TRBD1 as a possible D gene (6 bases). The CDR3 covers 15 residues. Germline-derived CDR1 and CDR2 are LNHDA and SQIVND (reference sequence). V dropped 5 bases and J dropped 0 bases, with 13 bases sitting between them. CDR3 in amino acids: CASSLHREYQETQYF. The CDR3 bases are TGTGCCAGTAGTCTCCACAGGGAGTACCAAGAGACCCAGTACTTC.

The chain employs TRBV6-6 and TRBJ2-2; D gene unclear. Germline V gene data show CDR1 as MNHNY and CDR2 as SVGAGI (reference sequence). The CDR3 covers 15 residues. Trimming removed 6 bases at V and 1 base at J, with 12 bases between. In DNA form, the CDR3 reads TGTGCCAGCAGCCCCGGTGGGTGGAACACCGGGGAGCTGTTTTTT. Residues: CASSPGGWNTGELFF.

The chain recombines TRBV6-6 with TRBJ2-1, with 11 bases fitting TRBD1. Germline V gene sequence: CDR1 MNHNY, CDR2 SVGAGI (reference sequence). This CDR3 is 16 amino acids long. V trimming: 4 bases; J trimming: 8 bases; junction bases outside the gene matches: 10. CDR3 protein: CASSSLWDRGNYEQFF. In nucleotides, the CDR3 is TGTGCCAGCAGTTCACTTTGGGACAGGGGGAACTATGAGCAGTTCTTC.

V gene TRBV10-3 combines with J gene TRBJ1-2; 9 positions match TRBD1. Germline-derived CDR1 and CDR2 are ENHRY and SYGVKD. The CDR3 length is 15 residues. V shed 4 bases, J shed 4 bases, and the junction held 7 bases outside the gene matches. The CDR3 DNA reads as TGTGCCATCAGTGCCCCGGGACAGGGTCTCTATGGCTACACCTTC. This codes for CAISAPGQGLYGYTF.

The gene calls are TRBV29-1 and TRBJ1-1; TRBD1 matches 7 bases. V trimming: 7 bases; J trimming: 5 bases; junction bases outside the gene matches: 7. CDR3 size: 12 residues. CDR1 and CDR2 (germline): SQVTM, ANQGSEA. The CDR3 protein is CSASLGQTEAFF. CDR3 nucleotide sequence: TGCAGCGCCTCCCTGGGACAGACTGAAGCTTTCTTT. Drawing the rest from reference TRBV29-1 and TRBJ1-1, the complete variable domain is SAVISQKPSRDICQRGTSLTIQCQVDSQVTMMFWYRQQPGQSLTLIATANQGSEATYESGFVIDKFPISRPNLTFSTLTVSNMSPEDSSIYLCSASLGQTEAFFGQGTRLTVV.

In its sample, this clone was seen once. CDR3 bases: TGCGCCAGCAGCATTTTTGGGAGTGGCAATGAGCAGTTCTTC. This gives the protein CASSIFGSGNEQFF. V gene TRBV5-1 combines with J gene TRBJ2-1, with a tentative D call TRBD2 (5 bases). The germline gives CDR1 SGHRS, CDR2 YFSETQ. This CDR3 is built from 14 residues. V lost 4 bases, J lost 6 bases, and 14 bases lay in between.

The gene calls are TRBV6-5 and TRBJ1-5; possibly TRBD1 for D (6 bases). V lost 4 bases and J 0 bases, leaving 13 bases between the germline ends. The CDR3 runs 16 residues. In germline, CDR1 is MNHEY, CDR2 SVGAGI. Written as DNA, the CDR3 is TGTGCCAGCAGTTTATGGGGGCCCTATAGCAATCAGCCCCAGCATTTT. Translating it yields CASSLWGPYSNQPQHF.

The V and J genes are TRBV27 and TRBJ2-7; 8 bases line up with TRBD2. Germline values: CDR1 MNHEY, CDR2 SMNVEV (reference sequence). Germline trimming cut 3 bases from V and 0 bases from J; bases unmatched to any gene: 7. The CDR3 has 16 amino acids. The CDR3 here is CASSLNFAGGSYEQYF. The CDR3 nucleotides read TGTGCCAGCAGTTTGAACTTCGCGGGAGGCTCCTACGAGCAGTACTTC.

The gene calls are TRBV4-1 and TRBJ2-3; D possibly corresponds to TRBD1 (6 bases). The germline CDR1 and CDR2 sequences are MGHRA and YSYEKL. Trimming cost V 2 bases and J 4 bases, with 13 bases left between them. This CDR3 region has 15 residues. CDR3 residues: CASSQQGLNADTQYF. In DNA form, the CDR3 reads TGCGCCAGCAGCCAACAGGGGCTTAATGCAGATACGCAGTATTTT.

This clone was seen more than once but under ten times. The genes are TRBV4-1 and TRBJ2-4; D is uncertain. Trimming removed 2 bases from V and 3 bases from J, with 8 bases in between. Germline CDR1 reads MGHRA; CDR2 reads YSYEKL. This CDR3 is built from 14 residues. The CDR3 loop is CASSQIGSKNIQYF. CDR3 sequence (DNA): TGCGCCAGCAGCCAAATCGGCAGCAAAAACATTCAGTACTTC.

The chain is built from TRBV4-3 and TRBJ1-2; 8 positions match TRBD1. Germline assignment: CDR1 LGHNA and CDR2 YSLEER. V shed 0 bases and J 4 bases; nucleotides not matched to a gene: 4. This CDR3 has 15 amino acids. Here the CDR3 reads CASSQEQGASYGYTF. CDR3 in DNA: TGCGCCAGCAGCCAAGAGCAGGGGGCGAGCTATGGCTACACCTTC.

This rearrangement joins TRBV6-1 to TRBJ1-1; D perhaps matches TRBD1 (5 bases). The CDR3 totals 14 residues. V lost 7 bases, J lost 4 bases, and 16 bases lay in between. The germline V gene encodes CDR1 MNHNS and CDR2 SASEGT. The CDR3 sequence is CASTSGGGATEAFF. CDR3 nucleotides: TGTGCCAGCACCAGTGGAGGAGGGGCCACTGAAGCTTTCTTT.

The chain joins TRBV7-2 to TRBJ2-7; 9 bases are a match to TRBD2. Germline V gene data show CDR1 as SGHTA and CDR2 as FQGNSA. J gave up 3 bases and V 5 bases, and 8 bases lay outside the gene matches. This CDR3 contains 15 residues. CDR3 sequence reads: CASSRGSGGLYEQYF. CDR3 nucleotides: TGTGCCAGCAGCCGAGGTAGCGGGGGACTCTACGAGCAGTACTTC.

This chain connects TRBV5-5 to TRBJ2-5; the match to TRBD2 covers 12 bases. Germline loops: CDR1 SGHKS, CDR2 YYEKEE (reference sequence). Trimming took 2 bases from V and 5 from J; bases not matched to a gene: 4. The CDR3 length is 15 residues. The CDR3 nucleotides read TGTGCCAGCAGCTTCCGACTAGCGGGAGTTGAGACCCAGTACTTC. It specifies CASSFRLAGVETQYF.

This chain joins TRBV19 and TRBJ1-4; D may be TRBD1 (6 bases). The CDR3 runs 15 residues. The V end lost 10 bases, the J end lost 0 bases, and 15 bases lay between the germline ends. Germline V lookup: CDR1 LNHDA, CDR2 SQIVND (reference sequence). CDR3 nucleotide sequence: TGTGCCACCGGGAGGGGGTCTGCAACTAATGAAAAACTGTTTTTT. Translating gives CATGRGSATNEKLFF.

The chain recombines TRBV10-3 with TRBJ1-5; D ambiguous. The CDR3 length is 14 residues. Germline V lookup: CDR1 ENHRY, CDR2 SYGVKD. V was clipped by 4 bases and J by 0 bases, with 7 bases between them. The CDR3 DNA reads TGTGCCATCAGTGGCAGTAATAGCAATCAGCCCCAGCATTTT. It translates to CAISGSNSNQPQHF.

CDR3 sequence: CASSFSGMETEAFF. The CDR3 nucleotides are TGCGCCAGCAGCTTTTCGGGAATGGAGACTGAAGCTTTCTTT. V and J are TRBV5-1 and TRBJ1-1; D is unresolved. V lost 2 bases and J 5 bases, leaving 13 bases between the germline ends. From germline, CDR1 is SGHRS and CDR2 YFSETQ. The CDR3 consists of 14 residues.

Only one count was recorded for this clone. This sequence joins TRBV7-6 and TRBJ2-3, with a weak D call TRBD2 (5 bases). The CDR3 has 15 residues. Germline V CDR1 and CDR2: SGHVS, FNYEAQ. V gave up 6 bases and J gave up 2 bases, with 15 bases separating them. The DNA for the CDR3 is TGTGCCAGCAGTAGGACTTGGAAATCCACAGATACGCAGTATTTT. It translates to CASSRTWKSTDTQYF. The whole variable domain, filled in from reference TRBV7-6 and TRBJ2-3, reads GAGVSQSPRYKVTKRGQDVALRCDPISGHVSLYWYRQALGQGPEFLTYFNYEAQQDKSGLPNDRFSAERPEGSISTLTIQRTEQRDSAMYRCASSRTWKSTDTQYFGPGTRLTVL.

This clone occurred a few times. The V call is TRBV4-2, the J call TRBJ1-1; unclear D gene. CDR1 LGHNA and CDR2 YNFKEQ come from the germline V gene. V lost 1 base, J lost 1 base, and 7 bases lay in between. This CDR3 region has 14 residues. The CDR3 reads CASSQGEKNTEAFF. For the CDR3, the DNA is TGTGCCAGCAGCCAAGGTGAAAAGAACACTGAAGCTTTCTTT.

V is TRBV30 and J is TRBJ2-7, with a tentative D call TRBD1 (5 bases). The CDR3 extends over 14 amino acids. V was clipped by 0 bases and J by 3 bases, with 12 bases between them. Germline V gene data show CDR1 as GTSNPN and CDR2 as SVGIG (reference sequence). The CDR3 DNA sequence: TGTGCCTGGAGTGTTGGACAAAAAAACTACGAGCAGTACTTC. Its protein is CAWSVGQKNYEQYF. The whole variable domain, filled in from reference TRBV30 and TRBJ2-7, reads SQTIHQWPATLVQPVGSPLSLECTVEGTSNPNLYWYRQAAGRGLQLLFYSVGIGQISSEVPQNLSASRPQDRQFILSSKKLLLSDSGFYLCAWSVGQKNYEQYFGPGTRLTVT.

The V call is TRBV4-1, the J call TRBJ2-7, with TRBD1 matching 8 bases. This CDR3 has 16 amino acids. Unmatched junction bases numbered 8, after V lost 1 base and J lost 3 bases. From germline, CDR1 is MGHRA and CDR2 YSYEKL. In DNA, the CDR3 is TGCGCCAGCAGCCAAGGAAGAGGGACAGGACGCTACGAGCAGTACTTC. It is translated as CASSQGRGTGRYEQYF.